The entry below gives a single T cell receptor beta chain sequence along with its context. Its antigen remains unidentified. The CDR3 has 14 amino acids. The germline gives CDR1 GTSNPN, CDR2 SVGIG (reference sequence). The V and J ends lost 1 base and 2 bases respectively, with 6 bases between them. Vbeta (60) and Jbeta (13) primers were used in the PCR. Authors' methods: The count from a later analysis was some 76 million unique TCR beta chains, about 9.9 million of them shared. Clones were read by immunoSEQ multiplex PCR, and TCRdb kept only the in-frame ones, dropping some. V and J calls and clone size come straight from that table; D and trimming were deduced from the DNA. This table holds about 190,000 clones, more than 60% found once. The data belong to a study of cytomegalovirus exposure and HLA in healthy donors. Regarding the study as a whole: Investigators reported 150 to 200 TCR beta chains as tied to cytomegalovirus. Beyond CMV serostatus, there was no information to go on about immune exposure.

The source material was PBMCs. The V gene is TRBV30, the J gene TRBJ2-6; no firm D call. This TCR was sampled from a woman under 40 in good health and CMV-seropositive. This chain's CDR3 is CAWSGTTGANVLTF. The CDR3 DNA follows: TGTGCCTGGAGTGGTACAACTGGGGCCAACGTCCTGACTTTC.